These 3 T cell receptor beta chains originate from one sample sequenced in a study of cytomegalovirus exposure and HLA in healthy donors (dated 2017 in TCRdb). Libraries were constructed by the immunoSEQ multiplex PCR assay. For the multiplex PCR, a mixture combining 60 forward primers for TCR Vbeta segments and 13 reverse primers for TCR Jbeta segments was used. TCRdb limited this immuneACCESS table to in-frame rearrangements with V and J called. A share of clones is missing; checked studies link under half to unresolved V genes, and the rest is unexplained. This sample comprises more than 85,000 clones, roughly two thirds of them detected only once. The ten largest clones add up to more than 12% of the sample. The sequenced sample consisted of PBMCs. Source of these receptors: a woman aged 45-65 years in good health and CMV-seropositive.

V is TRBV27 and J is TRBJ2-5; TRBD2 matches 8 bases. Trimming at V came to 3 bases and at J to 5 bases, leaving 11 bases not matched to a gene. Looked up from germline, CDR1 is MNHEY and CDR2 is SMNVEV (reference sequence). The CDR3 totals 16 residues. The CDR3, as DNA: TGTGCCAGCAGTTTCCGAGCGGCGGGAGGAGCGGAGACCCAGTACTTC. The encoded protein is CASSFRAAGGAETQYF.

The rearrangement links TRBV9 to TRBJ2-7, with D unresolved. V shed 0 bases and J shed 3 bases, with 10 bases lying between them. Germline V gene data show CDR1 as SGDLS and CDR2 as YYNGEE. The length of the CDR3 is 14 residues. Here the CDR3 DNA reads TGTGCCAGCAGCGTAGGGCAGCGTGGCTACGAGCAGTACTTC. It translates to CASSVGQRGYEQYF.

The table lists this clone with a count of one. V gene TRBV28 combines with J gene TRBJ1-1; D is unclear. This CDR3 contains 12 residues. CDR1 and CDR2 from the germline V gene are MDHEN and SYDVKM. The germline V and J ends were trimmed by 6 bases and 6 bases, with 11 bases remaining between them. The CDR3 loop reads CASRVPNSEAFF. The CDR3 nucleotides are TGTGCCAGCAGGGTCCCAAACTCTGAAGCTTTCTTT.